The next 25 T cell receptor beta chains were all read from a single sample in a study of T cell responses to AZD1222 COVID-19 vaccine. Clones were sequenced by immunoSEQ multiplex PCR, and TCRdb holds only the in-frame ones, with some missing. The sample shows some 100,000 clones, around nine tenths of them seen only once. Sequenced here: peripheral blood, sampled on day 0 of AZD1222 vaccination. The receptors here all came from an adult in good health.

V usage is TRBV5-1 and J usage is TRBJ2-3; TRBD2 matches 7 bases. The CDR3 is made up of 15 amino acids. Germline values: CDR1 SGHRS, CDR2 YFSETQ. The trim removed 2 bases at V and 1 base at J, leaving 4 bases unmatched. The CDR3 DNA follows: TGCGCCAGCAGCTTCAGCGGGAAGGGCACAGATACGCAGTATTTT. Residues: CASSFSGKGTDTQYF.

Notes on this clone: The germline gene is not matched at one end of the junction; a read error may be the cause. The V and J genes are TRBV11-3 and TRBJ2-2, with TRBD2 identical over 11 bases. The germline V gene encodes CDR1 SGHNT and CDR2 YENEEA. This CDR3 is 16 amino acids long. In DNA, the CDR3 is TGTGCCAGCAGCTTTAGACTAGCGGGAAACAACGGGGAGCTGTTTTTT. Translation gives CASSFRLAGNNGELFF.

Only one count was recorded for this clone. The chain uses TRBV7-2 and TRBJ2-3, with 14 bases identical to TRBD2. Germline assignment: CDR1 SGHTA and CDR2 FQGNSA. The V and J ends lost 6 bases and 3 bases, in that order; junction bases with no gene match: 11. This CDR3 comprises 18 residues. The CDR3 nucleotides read TGTGCCAGCAGGGTCGGACTAGCGGGGGGATCGGGTACAGATACGCAGTATTTT. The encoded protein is CASRVGLAGGSGTDTQYF.

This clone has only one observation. The CDR3 here is CASSAYTSTDTQYF. The CDR3 coding sequence is TGCGCCAGCAGCGCATATACTAGCACAGATACGCAGTATTTT. The chain links TRBV5-1 to TRBJ2-3; D ambiguous. Trimming removed 4 bases from V and 0 bases from J, with 9 bases in between. This CDR3 comprises 14 residues. CDR1 and CDR2 (germline): SGHRS, YFSETQ.

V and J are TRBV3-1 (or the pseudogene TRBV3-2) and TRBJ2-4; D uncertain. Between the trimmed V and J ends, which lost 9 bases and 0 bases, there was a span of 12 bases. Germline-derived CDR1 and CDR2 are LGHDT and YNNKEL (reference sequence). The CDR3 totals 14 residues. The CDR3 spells CASNSSLAKNIQYF. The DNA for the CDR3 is TGTGCCAGTAACAGTTCCCTAGCCAAAAACATTCAGTACTTC.

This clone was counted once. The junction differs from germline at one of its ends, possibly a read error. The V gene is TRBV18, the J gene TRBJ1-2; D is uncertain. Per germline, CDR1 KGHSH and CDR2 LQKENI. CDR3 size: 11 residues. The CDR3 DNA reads TGTGCCAGCTCACCGGGAGGGATCCTGGCCTTC. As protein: CASSPGGILAF.

The chain's CDR3 is CASSLAYREQFF. The DNA of the CDR3 is TGTGCCAGCAGTTTAGCGTACAGGGAGCAGTTCTTC. The chain is built from TRBV12-3 or TRBV12-4 and TRBJ2-1, with D possibly being TRBD1 (5 bases). This CDR3 has 12 residues. Trimming left V 0 bases short and J 10 bases short, with 7 bases between.

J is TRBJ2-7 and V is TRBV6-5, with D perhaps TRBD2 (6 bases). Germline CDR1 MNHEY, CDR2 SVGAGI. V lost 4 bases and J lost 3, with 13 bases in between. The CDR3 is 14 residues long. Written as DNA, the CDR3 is TGTGCCAGCAGTTCCCGGGGAGGAGGCTACGAGCAGTACTTC. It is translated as CASSSRGGGYEQYF.

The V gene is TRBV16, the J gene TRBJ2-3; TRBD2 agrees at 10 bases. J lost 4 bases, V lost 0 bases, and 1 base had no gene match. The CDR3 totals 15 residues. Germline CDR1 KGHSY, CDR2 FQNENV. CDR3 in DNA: TGTGCCAGCAGCCAATCGGGACTAGCGCCAGATACGCAGTATTTT. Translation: CASSQSGLAPDTQYF. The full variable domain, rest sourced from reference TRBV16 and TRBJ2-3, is GEEVAQTPKHLVRGEGQKAKLYCAPIKGHSYVFWYQQVLKNEFKFLISFQNENVFDETGMPKERFSAKCLPNSPCSLEIQATKLEDSAVYFCASSQSGLAPDTQYFGPGTRLTVL.

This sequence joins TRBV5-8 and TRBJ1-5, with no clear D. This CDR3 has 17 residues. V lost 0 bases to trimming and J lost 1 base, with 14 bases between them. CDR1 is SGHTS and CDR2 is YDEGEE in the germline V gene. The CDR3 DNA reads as TGTGCCAGCAGCTTGGGTCGTCGGCGGGCGAGCAATCAGCCCCAGCATTTT. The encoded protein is CASSLGRRRASNQPQHF.

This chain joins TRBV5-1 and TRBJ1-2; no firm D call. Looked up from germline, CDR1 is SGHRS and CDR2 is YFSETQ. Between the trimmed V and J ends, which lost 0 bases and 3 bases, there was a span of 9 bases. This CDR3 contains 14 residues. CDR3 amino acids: CASSLAMLDYGYTF. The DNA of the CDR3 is TGCGCCAGCAGCTTGGCCATGCTCGACTATGGCTACACCTTC.

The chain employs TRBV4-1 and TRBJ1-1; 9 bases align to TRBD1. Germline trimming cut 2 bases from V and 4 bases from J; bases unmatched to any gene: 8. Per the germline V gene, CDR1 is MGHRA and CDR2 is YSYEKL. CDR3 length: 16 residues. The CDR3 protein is CASSQTPTGGSTEAFF. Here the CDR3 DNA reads TGCGCCAGCAGCCAAACCCCGACAGGGGGATCCACTGAAGCTTTCTTT.

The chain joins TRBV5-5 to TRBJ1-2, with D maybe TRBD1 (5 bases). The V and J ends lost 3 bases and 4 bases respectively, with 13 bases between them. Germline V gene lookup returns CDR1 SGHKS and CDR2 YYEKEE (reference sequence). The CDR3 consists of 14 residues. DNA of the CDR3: TGTGCCAGCAGCTCATTCGGGGCCCTCTATGGCTACACCTTC. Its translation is CASSSFGALYGYTF.

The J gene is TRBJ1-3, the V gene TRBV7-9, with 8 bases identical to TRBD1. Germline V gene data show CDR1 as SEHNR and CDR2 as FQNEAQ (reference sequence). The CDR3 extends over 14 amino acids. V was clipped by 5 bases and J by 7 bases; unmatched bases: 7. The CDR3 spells CASSLPDRVNTIYF. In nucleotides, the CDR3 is TGTGCCAGCAGCCTACCGGACAGGGTGAACACCATATATTTT.

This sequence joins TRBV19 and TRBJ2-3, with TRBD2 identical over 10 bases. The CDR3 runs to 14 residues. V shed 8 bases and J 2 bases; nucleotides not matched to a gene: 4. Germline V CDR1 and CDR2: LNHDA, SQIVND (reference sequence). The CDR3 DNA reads TGTGCCAGTCGGCTAGCGGGAGTCACAGATACGCAGTATTTT. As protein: CASRLAGVTDTQYF.

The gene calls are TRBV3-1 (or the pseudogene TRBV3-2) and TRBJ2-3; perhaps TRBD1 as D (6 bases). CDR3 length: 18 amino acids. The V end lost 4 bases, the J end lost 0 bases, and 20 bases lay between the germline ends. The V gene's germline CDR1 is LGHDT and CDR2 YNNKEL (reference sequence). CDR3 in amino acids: CASSLRGLGVGSTDTQYF. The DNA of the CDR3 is TGTGCCAGCAGCCTAAGGGGGTTGGGGGTTGGTAGCACAGATACGCAGTATTTT.

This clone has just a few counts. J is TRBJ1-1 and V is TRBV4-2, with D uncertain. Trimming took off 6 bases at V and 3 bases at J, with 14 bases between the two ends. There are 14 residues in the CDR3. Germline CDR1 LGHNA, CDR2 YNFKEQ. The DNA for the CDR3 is TGTGCCAGCAGTCGGACGGTGTGGGACACTGAAGCTTTCTTT. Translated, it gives CASSRTVWDTEAFF.

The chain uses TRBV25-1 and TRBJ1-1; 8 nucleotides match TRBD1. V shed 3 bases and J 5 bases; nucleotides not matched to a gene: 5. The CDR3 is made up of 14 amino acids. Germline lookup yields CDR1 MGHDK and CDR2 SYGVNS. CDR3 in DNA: TGTGCCAGCAGTGAGACAGGGGTTTTGACTGAAGCTTTCTTT. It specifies CASSETGVLTEAFF. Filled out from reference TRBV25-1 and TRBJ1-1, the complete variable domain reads EADIYQTPRYLVIGTGKKITLECSQTMGHDKMYWYQQDPGMELHLIHYSYGVNSTEKGDLSSESTVSRIRTEHFPLTLESARPSHTSQYLCASSETGVLTEAFFGQGTRLTVV.

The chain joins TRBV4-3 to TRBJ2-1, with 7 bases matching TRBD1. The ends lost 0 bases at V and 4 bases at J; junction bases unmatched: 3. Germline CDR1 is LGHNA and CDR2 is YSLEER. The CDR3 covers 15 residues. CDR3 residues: CASSQEPGQYNEQFF. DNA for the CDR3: TGCGCCAGCAGCCAAGAGCCGGGACAGTACAATGAGCAGTTCTTC.

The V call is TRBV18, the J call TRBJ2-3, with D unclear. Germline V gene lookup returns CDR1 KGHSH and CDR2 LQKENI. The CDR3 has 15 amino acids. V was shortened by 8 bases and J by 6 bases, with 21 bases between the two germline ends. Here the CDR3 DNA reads TGTGCCAGCGCTCCCCGGATACCCGCCGCTGATACGCAGTATTTT. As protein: CASAPRIPAADTQYF.

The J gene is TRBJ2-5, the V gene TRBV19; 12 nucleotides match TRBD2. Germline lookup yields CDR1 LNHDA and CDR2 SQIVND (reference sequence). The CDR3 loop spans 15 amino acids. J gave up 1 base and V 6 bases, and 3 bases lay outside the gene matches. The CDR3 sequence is CASRRLAGVQETQYF. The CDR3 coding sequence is TGTGCCAGTAGGAGACTAGCGGGGGTCCAAGAGACCCAGTACTTC.

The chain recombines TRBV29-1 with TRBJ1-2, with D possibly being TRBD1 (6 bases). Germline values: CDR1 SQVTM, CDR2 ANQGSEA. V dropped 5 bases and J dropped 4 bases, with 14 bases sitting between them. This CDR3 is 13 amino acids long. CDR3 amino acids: CSVRGTGAYGYTF. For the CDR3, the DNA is TGCAGCGTTCGGGGGACGGGGGCCTATGGCTACACCTTC.

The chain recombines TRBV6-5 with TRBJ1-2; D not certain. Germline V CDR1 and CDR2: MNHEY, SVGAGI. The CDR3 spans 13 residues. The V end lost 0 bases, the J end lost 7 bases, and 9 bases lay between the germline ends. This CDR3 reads CASSYSWGSGYTF. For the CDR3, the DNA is TGTGCCAGCAGTTACTCGTGGGGATCTGGCTACACCTTC.

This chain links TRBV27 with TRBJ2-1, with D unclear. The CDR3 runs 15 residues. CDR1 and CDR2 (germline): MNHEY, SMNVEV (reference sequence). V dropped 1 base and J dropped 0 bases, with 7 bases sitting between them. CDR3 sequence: CASSLLGSSYNEQFF. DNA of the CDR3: TGTGCCAGCAGTTTATTGGGTAGCTCCTACAATGAGCAGTTCTTC.

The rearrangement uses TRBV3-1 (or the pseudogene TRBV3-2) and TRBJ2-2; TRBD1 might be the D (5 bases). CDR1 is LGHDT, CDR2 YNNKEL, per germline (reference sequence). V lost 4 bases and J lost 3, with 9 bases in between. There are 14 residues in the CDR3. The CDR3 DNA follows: TGTGCCAGCAGCCCCCAGGGATACACCGGGGAGCTGTTTTTT. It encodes CASSPQGYTGELFF.